The rows below give T cell receptor beta chains drawn from one sample of a study of CD8+ T cells in alopecia areata. Profiled with immunoSEQ multiplex PCR; TCRdb holds only in-frame clones, not every one. The sample holds 150,000 or so clones, roughly two thirds seen once. Sequenced here: CD4+ T cells sorted from blood, sampled at week 4, from a patient treated with tofacitinib. Receptors were obtained from a human donor with alopecia areata. Both conserved end residues are part of each CDR3. The D gene is left open where the match is weak. Where a row states a size, it is once, few, many or the class of an expanded clone; other rows omit it.

d_gene	v_gene	abundance	j_gene	CDR3nt	CDR3aa
NA	TRBV5-4	NA	TRBJ1-2	TGTGCCAGCAGCTTGGGGGGTAACTATGGCTACACCTTC	CASSLGGNYGYTF
NA	TRBV27	NA	TRBJ2-3	TGTGCCAGCAGCTTCGGCGATACGCAGTATTTT	CASSFGDTQYF
NA	TRBV29-1	NA	TRBJ2-5	TGCAGCGTCAACGTGGGGGCGAAGACCCAGTACTTC	CSVNVGAKTQYF
NA	TRBV6-5	NA	TRBJ1-1	TGTGCCAGCAGAAACGGGCCTAACACTGAAGCTTTCTTT	CASRNGPNTEAFF
TRBD2	TRBV30	NA	TRBJ2-5	TGTGCCTGGAGTGTCCAGCGGGGGCCGAAAGAGACCCAGTACTTC	CAWSVQRGPKETQYF
TRBD1	TRBV6-6	once	TRBJ2-7	TGTGCCAGCAGTTATTCGACAGGGGGAAAGCAGTACTTC	CASSYSTGGKQYF
TRBD1	TRBV5-1	NA	TRBJ1-2	TGCGCCAGCAGCTTGGAGGACAGGGGTCTCTATGGCTACACCTTC	CASSLEDRGLYGYTF
NA	TRBV30	NA	TRBJ2-2	TGTGCCTGTGACAGGAACACCGGGGAGCTGTTTTTT	CACDRNTGELFF
NA	TRBV5-1	once	TRBJ2-6	TGCGCCAGCAGCTTGGATCGGGCGCCCGGGGCCAACGTCCTGACTTTC	CASSLDRAPGANVLTF
NA	TRBV29-1	NA	TRBJ1-1	TGCAGCGTTGAAGCGGGACGGAACACTGAAGCTTTCTTT	CSVEAGRNTEAFF
NA	TRBV19	few	TRBJ1-4	TGTGCCAGTAGCCCCAAACACGTCCGGGCCAGGAAGGAAAAACTGTTTTTT	CASSPKHVRARKEKLFF
NA	TRBV5-4	NA	TRBJ1-2	TGTGCCAGCAGCGGGGGCTATGGCTACACCTTC	CASSGGYGYTF
TRBD1	TRBV18	NA	TRBJ1-1	TGTGCCAGCTCACCACAGGGGGCCGGGAACACTGAAGCTTTCTTT	CASSPQGAGNTEAFF
TRBD1	TRBV30	NA	TRBJ2-3	TGTGCCTGGTCTTCGGGACAGGGTACAGATACGCAGTATTTT	CAWSSGQGTDTQYF
NA	TRBV18	NA	TRBJ1-5	TGTGCCAGCTCACCATTCCAGGGTGATCAGCCCCAGCATTTT	CASSPFQGDQPQHF
NA	TRBV2	NA	TRBJ2-5	TGTGCCAGCAGTTCGGGACGGTACCAAGAGACCCAGTACTTC	CASSSGRYQETQYF
TRBD2	TRBV29-1	few	TRBJ2-5	TGCAGCGTTGTCGGGGCGGGGGGTCGCCAAGAGACCCAGTACTTC	CSVVGAGGRQETQYF
NA	TRBV30	once	TRBJ1-1	TGTGCCTGGATTAAAGGGATCCGTGAGGTAAGAGCTTTCTTT	CAWIKGIREVRAFF
NA	TRBV18	NA	TRBJ2-5	TGTGCCAGCTCACCATCCGGCGAGACCCAGTACTTC	CASSPSGETQYF
NA	TRBV5-1	few	TRBJ2-3	TGCGCCAGCAGCGGAGAAACAGGCGGGGGCCTAAGGGGAGATACGCAGTATTTT	CASSGETGGGLRGDTQYF
NA	TRBV2	NA	TRBJ1-5	TGTGCCAGCACCCCGGGAGGGGCAGGGCCCCAGCATTTT	CASTPGGAGPQHF
TRBD1	TRBV29-1	NA	TRBJ2-5	TGCAGCGCGGGACAGGGTCAAGAGACCCAGTACTTC	CSAGQGQETQYF
TRBD1	TRBV29-1	NA	TRBJ1-5	TGCAGCGTTGGAGGGGCAGGGGGCGGTCAGCCCCAGCATTTT	CSVGGAGGGQPQHF
NA	TRBV11-2	NA	TRBJ2-2	TGTGCCAGCACCCCAGGCGGCACCGGGGAGCTGTTTTTT	CASTPGGTGELFF
NA	TRBV19	once	TRBJ1-6	TGTGCCAGTAGGACAGGATCCTCACCCCTCCACTTT	CASRTGSSPLHF
NA	TRBV27	NA	TRBJ1-2	TGTGCCAGCAGGGAACAGGCTTACTATGGCTACACCTTC	CASREQAYYGYTF
TRBD1	TRBV25-1	NA	TRBJ1-6	TGTGCCAGCAGTGTGGGACAGGGGTGGTATTCACCCCTCCACTTT	CASSVGQGWYSPLHF
TRBD1	TRBV30	NA	TRBJ2-7	TGTGCCTGGAGGGGACAGGGGGACGGCGAGCAGTACTTC	CAWRGQGDGEQYF
NA	TRBV11-1	few	TRBJ1-2	TGTGCCAGCAGCTTAGGGACAGATTATGGCTACACCTTC	CASSLGTDYGYTF
NA	TRBV30	NA	TRBJ2-7	TGTGCCTGCCGTGGTAAAGCCTACGAGCAGTACTTC	CACRGKAYEQYF
NA	TRBV9	NA	TRBJ1-6	TGTGCCAGCAGCGTAGTAGGTTTTGGGAATTCACCCCTCCACTTT	CASSVVGFGNSPLHF
NA	TRBV30	NA	TRBJ1-4	TGTGCCTGGAGTGTACTTAACCCAACTAATGAAAAACTGTTTTTT	CAWSVLNPTNEKLFF
NA	TRBV2	NA	TRBJ1-5	TGTGCCAGCAGTGAAGCGCAAGTTAGCAATCAGCCCCAGCATTTT	CASSEAQVSNQPQHF
NA	TRBV29-1	NA	TRBJ2-7	TGCAGCGCTAAGGACAAGACCTACGAGCAGTACTTC	CSAKDKTYEQYF
NA	TRBV30	NA	TRBJ1-1	TGTGCCTGGAGGCCTTGGGATGCTCTGAACACTGAAGCTTTCTTT	CAWRPWDALNTEAFF
NA	TRBV7-2	NA	TRBJ2-5	TGTGCCAGCAGCTCCCTGGAGACCCAGTACTTC	CASSSLETQYF
NA	TRBV4-2	NA	TRBJ1-2	TGTGCCAGCAGCCAGTTCTCGACAGTCAACTATGGCTACACCTTC	CASSQFSTVNYGYTF
NA	TRBV6-5	NA	TRBJ2-7	TGTGCCAGCCACTCGACTTACTCCTACGAGCAGTACTTC	CASHSTYSYEQYF
NA	TRBV4-3	once	TRBJ2-2	TGCGCCAGCAGCCCCCGGGGCACCGGGGAGCTGTTTTTT	CASSPRGTGELFF
NA	TRBV29-1	NA	TRBJ1-2	TGCAGCGTTGAAGAGGGGGGTGCCTATGGCTACACCTTC	CSVEEGGAYGYTF
NA	TRBV5-1	few	TRBJ2-3	TGCGCCAGCAGCTTACGAGAGTTCACAGATACGCAGTATTTT	CASSLREFTDTQYF
NA	TRBV2	once	TRBJ1-1	TGTGCCACCGCCGGGACCGGTAACACTGAAGCTTTCTTT	CATAGTGNTEAFF
NA	TRBV19	NA	TRBJ1-6	TGTGCCAGTAGTCCCGGGACCTGGGGTAATTCACCCCTCCACTTT	CASSPGTWGNSPLHF
TRBD2	TRBV29-1	once	TRBJ2-3	TGCAGCGTTGAGCGGGAGCTTGGGATCAGGAGCACAGATACGCAGTATTTT	CSVERELGIRSTDTQYF
NA	TRBV29-1	few	TRBJ2-5	TGCAGCGTCCTACGAGAGACCCAGTACTTC	CSVLRETQYF
NA	TRBV30	NA	TRBJ1-5	TGTGCCTGGAGTGTCAACGCAGGGGGCAATCAGCCCCAGCATTTT	CAWSVNAGGNQPQHF
TRBD1	TRBV29-1	NA	TRBJ2-7	TGCAGCGTTGTCCCCGGGACAGGGGCTTCCTACGAGCAGTACTTC	CSVVPGTGASYEQYF
NA	TRBV9	NA	TRBJ1-1	TGTGCCAGCAGCAGTCCGACACCGAACACTGAAGCTTTCTTT	CASSSPTPNTEAFF
TRBD2	TRBV2	NA	TRBJ2-3	TGTGCCAGCATTCGGGGGGTTAGCACAGATACGCAGTATTTT	CASIRGVSTDTQYF
TRBD2	TRBV5-4	NA	TRBJ2-5	TGTGCCAGCAGCTCCGGGGGGGCTGGAGAGACCCAGTACTTC	CASSSGGAGETQYF